Below, one T cell receptor (beta chain) is given with its context. This sample was included in a study of blood T cell repertoires in COVID-19. Study background: The study drew acute and convalescent COVID-19 samples from the United States, Italy and Spain.

Trimming pared 1 base from V and 3 bases from J, leaving 9 bases between. Germline V gene data show CDR1 as LNHDA and CDR2 as SQIVND (reference sequence). This CDR3 is built from 14 residues. Authors' methods: Reference gene primer amplification yielded estimated nucleated cell counts. The table came from immunoSEQ multiplex PCR; TCRdb's copy has only in-frame clones and leaves some out. That table is the source of V, J and clone size, and D and trimming were worked out from the DNA. The table has around 170,000 clones, roughly 84% seen once. Sequenced sample: peripheral blood. The rearrangement joins TRBV19 to TRBJ1-2; D not resolved. The clonotype comes from a man in his fifties with active or convalescent COVID-19. CDR3 nucleotide sequence: TGTGCCAGTAGTATAGCAGAGGTAGACTATGGCTACACCTTC. It yields the protein CASSIAEVDYGYTF.